This T cell receptor (beta chain) stems from a study of identical twins. Overall study results and limits: It was possible that invariant MAIT and iNKT cells partly confounded the zero-insertion analyses. The study found weaker excess twin sharing in beta out-of-frame sequences.

Healthy Caucasians provided all donations. TCRdb called the 5' RACE reads again in MiXCR, with one record for every CDR3 protein. The data contain more than 250,000 distinct CDR3 sequences, around 8.8% of them singletons. As to this clonotype: Its antigen is unknown.

The germline V and J ends were trimmed by 3 bases and 2 bases, with 9 bases remaining between them. Germline CDR1 MNHEY, CDR2 SVGAGI. The CDR3 consists of 14 residues. These data also formed part of another study, on yellow fever vaccine responses in identical twins. That work contributes: The authors reported partly convergent, partly personalized vaccine responses in identical twins.

Sequencing input: memory (CD45RO+) T cells sorted from blood. The chain recombines TRBV6-5 with TRBJ2-3; D is uncertain. This sequence originates from a young woman in good health. The CDR3 nucleotides read TGTGCCAGCAGTTATAACTACCTCACAGATACGCAGTATTTT. This encodes CASSYNYLTDTQYF.